The 28 T cell receptor beta chains listed next were all sequenced from one sample in a study of beta chain features in type 1 diabetes. Sequencing targeted expressed TCRB transcripts, as all isolated RNA had been reverse transcribed. The protocol was immunoSEQ multiplex PCR, while the TCRdb copy is restricted to in-frame clones and leaves out a portion. This sample yields 400,000 to 550,000 clones, of which roughly 10% are seen a single time; approximately 0.05% belongs to the top ten. The sample taken for sequencing was naive CD4+ T cells from blood. Receptors originate from a woman aged 18-35 years in good health.

The V call is TRBV9, the J call TRBJ2-7; 7 nucleotides match TRBD1. CDR1 and CDR2 (germline): SGDLS, YYNGEE. The CDR3 length is 14 residues. J was trimmed by 0 bases and V by 4 bases; bases with no gene match: 4. For the CDR3, the DNA is TGTGCCAGCAGCTCGACAGGGAGCTCCTACGAGCAGTACTTC. It encodes CASSSTGSSYEQYF.

This chain connects TRBV15 to TRBJ1-5, with 8 bases that match TRBD1. Per germline, CDR1 LNHNV and CDR2 YYDKDF (reference sequence). J gave up 7 bases and V 3 bases, and 8 bases lay outside the gene matches. The CDR3 covers 15 residues. In nucleotides, the CDR3 is TGTGCCACCAGCAGTGCCAGGACAGGGAGACAGCCCCAGCATTTT. Its protein is CATSSARTGRQPQHF.

The chain combines TRBV14 with TRBJ2-3; D unresolved. This CDR3 has 14 residues. Germline CDR1 and CDR2: SGHDN and FVKESK. Trimming left V 4 bases short and J 7 bases short, with 15 bases between. CDR3 DNA sequence: TGTGCCAGCAGCCCCAAACAAAAGGGCAATACGCAGTATTTT. It yields the protein CASSPKQKGNTQYF.

This clone has just a few counts. This chain links TRBV7-9 with TRBJ2-6; D uncertain. Germline CDR1 and CDR2: SEHNR and FQNEAQ (reference sequence). V lost 3 bases, J lost 2 bases, and 11 bases lay in between. CDR3 size: 16 residues. CDR3 region: CASSLAGVPGANVLTF. The CDR3 region has the DNA TGTGCCAGCAGCTTGGCTGGTGTTCCTGGGGCCAACGTCCTGACTTTC.

This clone was seen repeatedly, ten times or more. This rearrangement joins TRBV2 to TRBJ2-4; TRBD2 aligns across 7 bases. Per the germline V gene, CDR1 is SNHLY and CDR2 is FYNNEI. V trimming: 11 bases; J trimming: 9 bases; junction bases outside the gene matches: 10. The length of the CDR3 is 12 residues. CDR3 loop: CASEGGSPIQYF. Here the CDR3 DNA reads TGTGCCTCCGAGGGAGGGTCTCCCATTCAGTACTTC.

This clone was found many times. The rearrangement joins TRBV14 to TRBJ1-2; D is undetermined. The V end lost 4 bases, the J end lost 5 bases, and 11 bases lay between the germline ends. This CDR3 has 13 residues. The germline V gene has CDR1 SGHDN and CDR2 FVKESK. The CDR3 bases are TGTGCCAGCAGCCGAACAAGGGAATATGGCTACACCTTC. Translation: CASSRTREYGYTF. Full variable domain (outside the CDR3, taken from reference TRBV14 and TRBJ1-2): EAGVTQFPSHSVIEKGQTVTLRCDPISGHDNLYWYRRVMGKEIKFLLHFVKESKQDESGMPNNRFLAERTGGTYSTLKVQPAELEDSGVYFCASSRTREYGYTFGSGTRLTVV.

This clone was counted only a few times. The V call is TRBV7-2, the J call TRBJ1-2; TRBD1 is a possible D gene (6 bases). CDR1 is SGHTA, CDR2 FQGNSA, per germline. The ends were cut back, 2 bases at V and 6 bases at J, with 7 bases in the middle. This CDR3 comprises 12 residues. CDR3: CASSLTGHGYTF. CDR3 in DNA: TGTGCCAGCAGCTTAACAGGGCATGGCTACACCTTC.

The V and J genes are TRBV29-1 and TRBJ1-2, with a possible D match to TRBD1 (6 bases). Germline CDR1 reads SQVTM; CDR2 reads ANQGSEA. The CDR3 loop spans 16 amino acids. V was clipped by 5 bases and J by 2 bases, with 21 bases between them. Here the CDR3 DNA reads TGCAGCGTTTATGTCCTCGGTTACAGGGAGAACTATGGCTACACCTTC. It codes for CSVYVLGYRENYGYTF.

V and J are TRBV5-4 and TRBJ2-3; no firm D call. The CDR3 totals 12 residues. Trimming took off 3 bases at V and 6 bases at J, with 8 bases between the two ends. Per germline, CDR1 SGHNT and CDR2 YYREEE (reference sequence). Written as DNA, the CDR3 is TGTGCCAGCAGCTCGCCGCGGGATACGCAGTATTTT. Translating it yields CASSSPRDTQYF.

This clone was counted only a few times. The V and J genes are TRBV4-2 and TRBJ1-3; D is unclear. Per germline, CDR1 LGHNA and CDR2 YNFKEQ. Trimming stripped 1 base from V and 0 bases from J, with 10 bases between. This CDR3 has 16 amino acids. The DNA of the CDR3 is TGTGCCAGCAGCCAAGTCTCTCGGACCTCTGGAAACACCATATATTTT. This codes for CASSQVSRTSGNTIYF.

Only a few counts were recorded for this clone. This sequence joins TRBV7-2 and TRBJ2-7; the match to TRBD1 covers 9 bases. The CDR3 runs to 14 residues. Losses at the gene ends were 6 bases for V and 4 bases for J; bases not matched to a gene: 7. The germline V gene encodes CDR1 SGHTA and CDR2 FQGNSA. CDR3 DNA sequence: TGTGCCAGCAGTTCCGGGACAGGGCCTTACGAGCAGTACTTC. Translated, it gives CASSSGTGPYEQYF.

The chain employs TRBV30 and TRBJ2-3, with D uncertain. The CDR3 covers 12 residues. From germline, CDR1 is GTSNPN and CDR2 SVGIG (reference sequence). Trimming shortened V by 3 bases and J by 4 bases, and 8 bases separated the two germline ends. CDR3 residues: CAWRRSSDTQYF. The CDR3, as DNA: TGTGCCTGGAGAAGGAGCTCAGATACGCAGTATTTT.

This clone has more than one count but fewer than ten. An end of the junction differs from the germline gene, which may be a read error. The chain employs TRBV7-7 and TRBJ2-5, with 9 bases lining up with TRBD1. Germline assignment: CDR1 SSHAT and CDR2 FNYEAQ (reference sequence). The CDR3 is 13 residues long. CDR3 DNA: TGTGCTAGCAGCTCAGACAGGGGGGAGACCCAGTACTTC. Its protein product is CASSSDRGETQYF. The complete variable domain, with remaining parts taken from reference TRBV7-7 and TRBJ2-5, reads GAGVSQSPRYKVTKRGQDVTLRCDPISSHATLYWYQQALGQGPEFLTYFNYEAQPDKSGLPSDRFSAERPEGSISTLTIQRTEQRDSAMYRCASSSDRGETQYFGPGTRLLVL.

A few counts support this clone. The J gene is TRBJ2-2, the V gene TRBV7-3; D perhaps matches TRBD1 (5 bases). This CDR3 has 14 residues. From germline, CDR1 is SGHTA and CDR2 FQGTGA. Trimming stripped 2 bases from V and 7 bases from J, with 11 bases between. DNA of the CDR3: TGTGCCAGCAGCTTACAGGGTGCAGGCGGGGAGCTGTTTTTT. It codes for CASSLQGAGGELFF. The whole variable domain, filled in from reference TRBV7-3 and TRBJ2-2, reads GAGVSQTPSNKVTEKGKYVELRCDPISGHTALYWYRQSLGQGPEFLIYFQGTGAADDSGLPNDRFFAVRPEGSVSTLKIQRTERGDSAVYLCASSLQGAGGELFFGEGSRLTVL.

The V gene is TRBV21-1, the J gene TRBJ2-7. TRBV21-1 is listed as a pseudogene. The CDR3 is made up of 13 amino acids. In DNA, the CDR3 is TGTGCCAGCAGCAAGCTGGGTTCCTACGAGCAGTACGTC. Amino acid sequence: CASSKLGSYEQYV.

The V call is TRBV7-2, the J call TRBJ2-6, with D possibly matching TRBD2 (6 bases). The CDR3 is made up of 17 amino acids. Germline-derived CDR1 and CDR2 are SGHTA and FQGNSA. Trimming cost V 3 bases and J 1 base, with 13 bases left between them. As DNA, the CDR3 is TGTGCCAGCAGCTTCTTTCCGGGAGAATCTGGGGCCAACGTCCTGACTTTC. The encoded protein is CASSFFPGESGANVLTF.

Notes on this clone: Other DNA variants within this sample encode the same CDR3. The chain combines TRBV28 with TRBJ2-7, with D perhaps matching TRBD1 or TRBD2 (5 bases each). Germline values: CDR1 MDHEN, CDR2 SYDVKM. The CDR3 consists of 12 residues. The V and J ends lost 2 bases and 4 bases respectively, with 6 bases between them. The CDR3 spells CASSLGGYEQYV. The CDR3 bases are TGTGCCAGCAGTTTAGGGGGTTACGAGCAGTACGTC.

In its sample, this clone was seen a few times. The chain employs TRBV25-1 and TRBJ2-1, with a weak D call TRBD2 (6 bases). Germline CDR1 MGHDK, CDR2 SYGVNS. The CDR3 loop spans 17 amino acids. Trimming pared 6 bases from V and 0 bases from J, leaving 18 bases between. The CDR3 DNA reads as TGTGCCAGCAGCTCCTCGGATGGGGGGTTCTCCTACAATGAGCAGTTCTTC. This translates into CASSSSDGGFSYNEQFF.

This chain uses TRBV2 with TRBJ1-6; D gene ambiguous. This CDR3 is 14 amino acids long. V gave up 4 bases and J gave up 7 bases, with 11 bases separating them. CDR1 SNHLY and CDR2 FYNNEI come from the germline V gene. CDR3 in DNA: TGTGCCAGCAGTGTGTTGGCTGGAAATTCACCCCTCCACTTT. Its translation is CASSVLAGNSPLHF.

The chain uses TRBV7-2 and TRBJ2-1, with a possible D match to TRBD1 (5 bases). V lost 3 bases and J lost 9, with 9 bases in between. CDR3 length: 12 residues. Germline values: CDR1 SGHTA, CDR2 FQGNSA. This CDR3 is CASSFWGGEQFF. CDR3 sequence (DNA): TGTGCCAGCAGCTTCTGGGGCGGTGAGCAGTTCTTC. Full variable domain (remainder filled in from reference TRBV7-2 and TRBJ2-1): GAGVSQSPSNKVTEKGKDVELRCDPISGHTALYWYRQSLGQGLEFLIYFQGNSAPDKSGLPSDRFSAERTGGSVSTLTIQRTQQEDSAVYLCASSFWGGEQFFGPGTRLTVL.

This clone was detected a few times. The chain employs TRBV5-1 and TRBJ2-2; 9 nucleotides align to TRBD2. J was trimmed by 6 bases and V by 1 base; bases with no gene match: 4. CDR3 length: 15 residues. The germline gives CDR1 SGHRS, CDR2 YFSETQ. This chain's CDR3 is CASSLISGSPGELFF. The CDR3 DNA is TGCGCCAGCAGCTTGATTAGCGGGAGCCCCGGGGAGCTGTTTTTT.

The chain recombines TRBV30 with TRBJ2-3; the match to TRBD2 covers 9 bases. CDR1 GTSNPN and CDR2 SVGIG come from the germline V gene (reference sequence). This CDR3 comprises 17 residues. V shed 0 bases and J 3 bases; nucleotides not matched to a gene: 10. CDR3 sequence reads: CAWSVGRVAGVTDTQYF. The CDR3 coding sequence is TGTGCCTGGAGTGTGGGGAGGGTAGCGGGAGTTACAGATACGCAGTATTTT.

This clone was observed a few times. V usage is TRBV11-3 and J usage is TRBJ2-4; no reliable D call. V was clipped by 2 bases and J by 7 bases, with 9 bases between them. The germline V gene has CDR1 SGHNT and CDR2 YENEEA. CDR3 length: 13 amino acids. CDR3 residues: CASSLNWANIQYF. The CDR3 DNA follows: TGTGCCAGCAGCTTAAATTGGGCTAACATTCAGTACTTC.

The table lists this clone with a few counts. The genes are TRBV13 and TRBJ2-6; 9 bases agree with TRBD1. This CDR3 spans 17 amino acids. Trimming removed 3 bases from V and 0 bases from J; junction bases left unmatched: 3. Germline V gives CDR1 PRHDT, CDR2 FYEKMQ (reference sequence). The DNA for the CDR3 is TGTGCCAGCAGCTTTGGGACAGGGAGCTCTGGGGCCAACGTCCTGACTTTC. Its translation is CASSFGTGSSGANVLTF.

The V gene is TRBV12-5, the J gene TRBJ2-5; D uncertain. The CDR3 spans 14 residues. Germline values: CDR1 LGHNT, CDR2 FRNRAP. V was clipped by 6 bases and J by 8 bases, with 19 bases between them. The CDR3 protein is CASGHIGDRNTQYF. CDR3 bases: TGTGCTAGTGGCCACATAGGAGACCGTAACACCCAGTACTTC. Using reference TRBV12-5 and TRBJ2-5 for the parts outside the CDR3, the full variable domain is DARVTQTPRHKVTEMGQEVTMRCQPILGHNTVFWYRQTMMQGLELLAYFRNRAPLDDSGMPKDRFSAEMPDATLATLKIQPSEPRDSAVYFCASGHIGDRNTQYFGPGTRLLVL.

This clone has only a few counts. The rearrangement joins TRBV4-1 to TRBJ1-2; no clear D gene. This CDR3 spans 16 amino acids. Germline CDR1 reads MGHRA; CDR2 reads YSYEKL. V was pared by 1 base and J by 7 bases, with 19 bases between. Written as DNA, the CDR3 is TGCGCCAGCAGCCAAGTGGGCCTGCCCACCAAGACTGGCTACACCTTC. Amino acid sequence: CASSQVGLPTKTGYTF.

This clone was detected a few times. This chain links TRBV19 with TRBJ2-3; a possible D gene is TRBD2 (5 bases). The CDR3 has 15 amino acids. V was cut by 1 base and J by 1 base, with 9 bases left in between. Germline V lookup: CDR1 LNHDA, CDR2 SQIVND (reference sequence). CDR3 in amino acids: CASSIADLRTDTQYF. The DNA of the CDR3 is TGTGCCAGTAGTATAGCGGACTTACGCACAGATACGCAGTATTTT.

This clone was seen more than once but under ten times. The chain recombines TRBV28 with TRBJ2-5, with D perhaps TRBD2 (6 bases). Germline V gene data show CDR1 as MDHEN and CDR2 as SYDVKM. The CDR3 has 12 amino acids. V was trimmed by 8 bases and J by 3 bases, leaving 10 bases between them. Written as DNA, the CDR3 is TGTGCCAGCGGGGGGATGAAAGAGACCCAGTACTTC. It yields the protein CASGGMKETQYF.